Presented here are 28 T cell receptor beta chains from one specimen sequenced in a study of intratumoral heterogeneity in liver cancer. Using immunoSEQ multiplex PCR, the repertoire was profiled, and TCRdb retains in-frame clones only, with some absent. The data show some 20,000 clones, just under 75% seen once. The source was tumor-adjacent normal tissue, collected before any cancer treatment. Receptors were obtained from a woman in her 70s with hepatocellular carcinoma.

The chain joins TRBV28 to TRBJ1-2; TRBD1 matches at 9 bases. The CDR3 has 15 residues. Germline assignment: CDR1 MDHEN and CDR2 SYDVKM. J lost 4 bases, V lost 5 bases, and 8 bases had no gene match. CDR3: CASSTQQGAGYGYTF. The CDR3 DNA reads as TGTGCCAGCAGTACACAACAGGGGGCCGGCTATGGCTACACCTTC.

The chain is built from TRBV30 and TRBJ1-1; a weak D match, TRBD1 (6 bases). There are 15 residues in the CDR3. Trimming took 0 bases from V and 3 from J, leaving 14 bases between them. Germline V lookup: CDR1 GTSNPN, CDR2 SVGIG (reference sequence). This CDR3 reads CAWSVWGASDTEAFF. The DNA of the CDR3 is TGTGCCTGGAGTGTGTGGGGGGCATCGGACACTGAAGCTTTCTTT.

This clone appeared once. The J gene is TRBJ2-7, the V gene TRBV19, with D perhaps matching TRBD2 (6 bases). From germline, CDR1 is LNHDA and CDR2 SQIVND (reference sequence). The CDR3 totals 13 residues. Trimming stripped 7 bases from V and 7 bases from J, with 17 bases between. This CDR3 is CASNSQWAGEQYF. The CDR3, as DNA: TGTGCCAGTAACTCACAGTGGGCGGGGGAGCAGTACTTC.

V gene TRBV19 combines with J gene TRBJ2-7, with D perhaps TRBD1 (5 bases). Germline CDR1 is LNHDA and CDR2 is SQIVND (reference sequence). The CDR3 contains 14 residues. V gave up 4 bases and J gave up 2 bases, with 12 bases separating them. The CDR3 sequence is CASSTGSTAYEQYF. The CDR3 DNA sequence: TGTGCCAGTAGTACAGGGTCCACCGCCTACGAGCAGTACTTC.

V usage is TRBV11-1 and J usage is TRBJ2-5; TRBD2 might be the D (5 bases). Per the germline V gene, CDR1 is SGHAT and CDR2 is FQDESV (reference sequence). This CDR3 region has 14 residues. V lost 1 base to trimming and J lost 4 bases, with 10 bases between them. Here the CDR3 reads CASSLGSGRETQYF. For the CDR3, the DNA is TGTGCCAGCAGCTTAGGGTCGGGGAGAGAGACCCAGTACTTC.

In this sample, this clone turned up a few times. The V gene is TRBV7-8, the J gene TRBJ1-1; a possible D gene is TRBD1 (5 bases). Germline lookup yields CDR1 SGHVS and CDR2 FQNEAQ. Trimming left V 4 bases short and J 6 bases short, with 15 bases between. This CDR3 has 14 amino acids. The CDR3 loop is CASSSLQGVSEAFF. The DNA for the CDR3 is TGTGCCAGCAGCTCCCTTCAGGGAGTTTCTGAAGCTTTCTTT.

The V and J genes are TRBV28 and TRBJ2-7; TRBD1 matches 10 bases. The CDR3 contains 15 residues. Germline trimming cut 2 bases from V and 5 bases from J; bases unmatched to any gene: 6. Per germline, CDR1 MDHEN and CDR2 SYDVKM. CDR3: CASSLPGQGSHEQYF. The DNA of the CDR3 is TGTGCCAGCAGTTTACCGGGACAGGGGAGCCACGAGCAGTACTTC.

This clone was recorded only once. Mismatch with germline at one junction end may stem from a read error. The rearrangement uses TRBV5-3 and TRBJ2-5; no clear D. TRBV5-3 is an open reading frame whose function is uncertain. The CDR3 sequence is 8 residues long. DNA for the CDR3: TGTGCCACCTCAACCTGGGACTTC. Protein: CATSTWDF.

This rearrangement joins TRBV7-2 to TRBJ2-7; D uncertain. The CDR3 has 15 residues. Deletions cut 0 bases from V and 2 bases from J, with 11 bases between. Per germline, CDR1 SGHTA and CDR2 FQGNSA. The CDR3 nucleotides read TGTGCCAGCAGCTTAGCCCGAGATGGTCCCTACGAGCAGTACTTC. Translating it yields CASSLARDGPYEQYF.

The genes are TRBV25-1 and TRBJ1-1; a weak D match, TRBD1 (6 bases). The ends were cut back, 7 bases at V and 3 bases at J, with 15 bases in the middle. The CDR3 has 14 amino acids. Germline CDR1 reads MGHDK; CDR2 reads SYGVNS. The CDR3 reads CASMSLGGYTEAFF. CDR3 bases: TGTGCCAGCATGTCCCTAGGGGGTTACACTGAAGCTTTCTTT.

The chain joins TRBV5-1 to TRBJ2-7; TRBD2 matches at 15 bases. This CDR3 region has 15 residues. V gave up 3 bases and J gave up 4 bases; unmatched junction bases: 2. The germline CDR1 and CDR2 sequences are SGHRS and YFSETQ. The CDR3 nucleotides read TGCGCCAGCAGCTGGACTAGCGGGAGGGCATACGAGCAGTACTTC. It yields the protein CASSWTSGRAYEQYF.

This CDR3 reads CASRTGTRDTQYF. The DNA of the CDR3 is TGCGCCAGCAGAACAGGGACCAGAGATACGCAGTATTTT. The V gene is TRBV10-2, the J gene TRBJ2-3; possible D gene TRBD1, 6 bases. The germline CDR1 and CDR2 sequences are WSHSY and SAAADI. The CDR3 contains 13 residues. Trimming took 6 bases from V and 5 from J, leaving 12 bases between them.

The V gene is TRBV9, the J gene TRBJ1-1; D is undetermined. The CDR3 contains 14 residues. Trimming stripped 0 bases from V and 0 bases from J, with 6 bases between. CDR1 and CDR2 from the germline V gene are SGDLS and YYNGEE. CDR3 amino acids: CASSVAPMNTEAFF. CDR3 nucleotides: TGTGCCAGCAGCGTAGCTCCGATGAACACTGAAGCTTTCTTT.

This clone appeared a single time. The V call is TRBV6-5, the J call TRBJ2-7; D may be TRBD1 (6 bases). From germline, CDR1 is MNHEY and CDR2 SVGAGI. Trimming took off 0 bases at V and 4 bases at J, with 10 bases between the two ends. This CDR3 is 14 amino acids long. The CDR3 bases are TGTGCCAGCAGTTACTCCGGGACAACGTACGAGCAGTACTTC. This translates into CASSYSGTTYEQYF.

The V and J genes are TRBV7-9 and TRBJ2-5; D is perhaps TRBD2 (6 bases). Germline loops: CDR1 SEHNR, CDR2 FQNEAQ (reference sequence). CDR3 length equals 15 residues. V was clipped by 5 bases and J by 5 bases, with 18 bases between them. In DNA form, the CDR3 reads TGTGCCAGCAGCCCGCGGGACGGACGTTCGGAGACCCAGTACTTC. Its protein product is CASSPRDGRSETQYF.

CDR3 sequence: CASSQLDRPSYNEQFF. In nucleotides, the CDR3 is TGTGCCAGCAGCCAACTGGACAGACCCTCCTACAATGAGCAGTTCTTC. V usage is TRBV14 and J usage is TRBJ2-1, with a tentative D call TRBD1 (6 bases). Per the germline V gene, CDR1 is SGHDN and CDR2 is FVKESK. V was pared by 2 bases and J by 0 bases, with 11 bases between. The CDR3 spans 16 residues.

The chain uses TRBV28 and TRBJ1-4, with D maybe TRBD1 (5 bases). CDR1 and CDR2 from the germline V gene are MDHEN and SYDVKM. V dropped 10 bases and J dropped 5 bases, with 14 bases sitting between them. This CDR3 region has 13 residues. The CDR3 region has the DNA TGTGCCATCCATGGGGGGGGGAATGAAAAACTGTTTTTT. It encodes CAIHGGGNEKLFF.

The chain combines TRBV9 with TRBJ1-5; the D gene is possibly TRBD1 (6 bases). This CDR3 region has 13 residues. V dropped 3 bases and J dropped 7 bases, with 11 bases sitting between them. CDR1 and CDR2 (germline): SGDLS, YYNGEE. This CDR3 reads CASSATGHQPQHF. CDR3 bases: TGTGCCAGCAGCGCCACAGGGCACCAGCCCCAGCATTTT.

In this sample, this clone turned up once. The chain couples TRBV7-6 to TRBJ1-4; no firm D call. V dropped 5 bases and J dropped 7 bases, with 8 bases sitting between them. Germline CDR1 and CDR2: SGHVS and FNYEAQ. The CDR3 has 12 residues. CDR3 nucleotide sequence: TGTGCCAGCAGCCTAGATGGTGAAAAACTGTTTTTT. This translates into CASSLDGEKLFF.

This rearrangement joins TRBV5-1 to TRBJ2-2; the match to TRBD2 covers 13 bases. Germline CDR1 SGHRS, CDR2 YFSETQ. The CDR3 length is 16 residues. Trimming took 4 bases from V and 4 from J; bases not matched to a gene: 4. This CDR3 is CASSTRTSGGTGELFF. Here the CDR3 DNA reads TGCGCCAGCAGCACCCGGACTAGCGGGGGCACCGGGGAGCTGTTTTTT. Full variable domain (missing parts from reference TRBV5-1 and TRBJ2-2): KAGVTQTPRYLIKTRGQQVTLSCSPISGHRSVSWYQQTPGQGLQFLFEYFSETQRNKGNFPGRFSGRQFSNSRSEMNVSTLELGDSALYLCASSTRTSGGTGELFFGEGSRLTVL.

The V and J genes are TRBV5-1 and TRBJ2-2, with D maybe TRBD2 (6 bases). Trimming took off 0 bases at V and 3 bases at J, with 9 bases between the two ends. This CDR3 has 15 amino acids. Germline V CDR1 and CDR2: SGHRS, YFSETQ. The CDR3 nucleotides are TGCGCCAGCAGCTTGGACGGGAGCGACACCGGGGAGCTGTTTTTT. Amino acid sequence: CASSLDGSDTGELFF.

The rearrangement uses TRBV5-1 and TRBJ2-5, with 11 bases that match TRBD2. The length of the CDR3 is 16 residues. The V gene end was trimmed by 1 base and the J gene end by 1 base; junction bases not matched to a gene: 3. Germline CDR1 SGHRS, CDR2 YFSETQ. The CDR3 protein is CASSLRTSGLQETQYF. The DNA for the CDR3 is TGCGCCAGCAGCTTGAGGACTAGCGGGCTCCAAGAGACCCAGTACTTC.

The chain links TRBV30 to TRBJ2-3, with D unclear. V gave up 5 bases and J gave up 6 bases, with 15 bases separating them. CDR3 size: 13 residues. Per the germline V gene, CDR1 is GTSNPN and CDR2 is SVGIG (reference sequence). This CDR3 reads CAWGLQEQDTQYF. The DNA of the CDR3 is TGTGCCTGGGGCTTACAAGAACAGGATACGCAGTATTTT.

The chain carries TRBV10-1 and TRBJ2-5; D might be TRBD2 (5 bases). This CDR3 has 12 residues. CDR1 is WNHNN and CDR2 is SYGVQD in the germline V gene (reference sequence). V lost 6 bases and J 7 bases, leaving 12 bases between the germline ends. The CDR3 reads CASSGFRGTQYF. The CDR3 coding sequence is TGCGCCAGCAGCGGATTCCGGGGGACCCAGTACTTC.

CDR3 DNA: TGTGCTAGTGGTGGGACAGGGGCCAACTATGGCTACACCTTC. Its translation is CASGGTGANYGYTF. The J gene is TRBJ1-2, the V gene TRBV12-5; 10 nucleotides line up with TRBD1. Germline CDR1 LGHNT, CDR2 FRNRAP. This CDR3 is built from 14 residues. V was clipped by 5 bases and J by 2 bases; unmatched bases: 2.

This clone came up a few times. The chain is built from TRBV7-3 and TRBJ2-1, with D possibly being TRBD2 (5 bases). Germline V CDR1 and CDR2: SGHTA, FQGTGA. With 5 bases removed from V and 0 bases from J, the gap between germline ends came to 14 bases. There are 16 residues in the CDR3. The CDR3 loop reads CASSPNSARSYNEQFF. DNA of the CDR3: TGTGCCAGCAGCCCCAATAGCGCCCGCTCCTACAATGAGCAGTTCTTC.

The rearrangement uses TRBV5-1 and TRBJ1-4; weak D call: TRBD1 (6 bases). Trimming left V 7 bases short and J 10 bases short, with 23 bases between. The CDR3 loop spans 15 amino acids. Germline CDR1 SGHRS, CDR2 YFSETQ. The chain's CDR3 is CASAVGGGASGKLFF. As DNA, the CDR3 is TGCGCCAGCGCCGTAGGGGGGGGCGCCTCAGGAAAACTGTTTTTT.

This clone turned up a few times. This chain connects TRBV19 to TRBJ1-2, with D unclear. The CDR3 sequence is 15 residues long. Germline lookup yields CDR1 LNHDA and CDR2 SQIVND (reference sequence). The ends were cut back, 3 bases at V and 6 bases at J, with 17 bases in the middle. The CDR3 bases are TGTGCCAGTAGTATTGCCCTGACTAGTCTGGATGGCTACACCTTC. Amino acid sequence: CASSIALTSLDGYTF.